These 25 T cell receptor beta chains originate from one sample sequenced in a study of T cell repertoires in cytomegalovirus infection (dated 2019 in TCRdb). What this sample's treatment or condition label stands for: in vitro stimulation with specific CMV peptide epitopes to enrich CMV-specific T cells. The sample was run on an Illumina HiSeq 1500. TCRdb took the public reads, trimmed them with fastp at Q25, ran MiXCR for clone calling and kept in-frame beta chains. Rows with one shared CDR3 protein collapse into an entry with the most common genes and DNA. The sample table shows 700,000 to 850,000 distinct CDR3 sequences, and 32% are seen once. The biggest ten clones account for over 10% of the sample. The antigens these receptors bind are not known. This sample comprised cultured CD8+ T cells from PBMCs, obtained from culture after CMV antigen stimulation. The receptors were gathered from a human donor in good health (CMV status not recorded). Some clones in this sample may be carry-over from other donors' samples.

The sample holds many counts of this clonotype. This chain connects TRBV7-2 to TRBJ1-1; D not certain. The CDR3 is 14 residues long. Germline V gene sequence: CDR1 SGHTA, CDR2 FQGNSA. V lost 6 bases and J 0 bases, leaving 11 bases between the germline ends. CDR3 loop: CASSYRPMNTEAFF. CDR3 coding DNA: TGTGCCAGCAGTTACCGACCGATGAACACTGAAGCTTTCTTT.

This chain uses TRBV4-1 with TRBJ2-7, with D unclear. The V and J ends lost 5 bases and 4 bases respectively, with 12 bases between them. Germline V CDR1 and CDR2: MGHRA, YSYEKL. The CDR3 is 13 residues long. CDR3 residues: CASSNNRAYEQYF. Here the CDR3 DNA reads TGCGCCAGCAGCAACAACCGGGCTTACGAGCAGTACTTC.

This clonotype came up a few times. The V and J genes are TRBV6-2 or TRBV6-3 and TRBJ1-2; D might be TRBD1 (5 bases). This CDR3 has 16 residues. V dropped 6 bases and J dropped 0 bases, with 17 bases sitting between them. Germline values: CDR1 MNHEY, CDR2 SVGEGT. The CDR3, as DNA: TGTGCCAGCAGCGAGGGACCAATAGAGGCTAACTATGGCTACACCTTC. This translates into CASSEGPIEANYGYTF.

This clonotype was observed a few times. V usage is TRBV2 and J usage is TRBJ1-2, with 7 bases identical to TRBD1. J was trimmed by 0 bases and V by 1 base; bases with no gene match: 2. The CDR3 has 15 amino acids. CDR1 and CDR2 from the germline V gene are SNHLY and FYNNEI. As DNA, the CDR3 is TGTGCCAGCAGTGAAGAGCAGGGGGCTAACTATGGCTACACCTTC. As protein: CASSEEQGANYGYTF.

The rearrangement joins TRBV7-9 to TRBJ1-1; possible D gene TRBD1, 6 bases. CDR1 is SEHNR and CDR2 is FQNEAQ in the germline V gene (reference sequence). V lost 5 bases to trimming and J lost 8 bases, with 15 bases between them. The CDR3 runs 13 residues. CDR3 amino acids: CASSTPGGAEAFF. CDR3 sequence (DNA): TGTGCCAGCAGCACCCCGGGGGGCGCAGAAGCTTTCTTT.

This chain links TRBV4-1 with TRBJ1-1; D is possibly TRBD1 (5 bases). Germline CDR1 is MGHRA and CDR2 is YSYEKL. Trimming shortened V by 4 bases and J by 3 bases, and 15 bases separated the two germline ends. The CDR3 runs to 15 residues. The CDR3 sequence is CASSLRGREDTEAFF. CDR3 coding DNA: TGCGCCAGCAGCCTAAGGGGCAGGGAGGACACTGAAGCTTTCTTT.

This clonotype has more than one count but fewer than ten. The chain carries TRBV5-1 and TRBJ1-1; D remains unclear. CDR1 and CDR2 (germline): SGHRS, YFSETQ. The CDR3 runs 17 residues. V was cut by 0 bases and J by 1 base, with 16 bases left in between. CDR3: CASSLGPAGGENTEAFF. CDR3 coding DNA: TGCGCCAGCAGCTTGGGTCCTGCGGGAGGCGAGAACACTGAAGCTTTCTTT. Variable domain in full (rest from reference TRBV5-1 and TRBJ1-1): KAGVTQTPRYLIKTRGQQVTLSCSPISGHRSVSWYQQTPGQGLQFLFEYFSETQRNKGNFPGRFSGRQFSNSRSEMNVSTLELGDSALYLCASSLGPAGGENTEAFFGQGTRLTVV.

This chain connects TRBV7-9 to TRBJ2-7; D is unresolved. This CDR3 has 14 amino acids. Trimming removed 2 bases at V and 2 bases at J, with 10 bases between. Germline loops: CDR1 SEHNR, CDR2 FQNEAQ (reference sequence). The CDR3 DNA follows: TGTGCCAGCAGCTTAACCCCGATGCCCTACGAGCAGTACGTC. Amino acid sequence: CASSLTPMPYEQYV.

The rearrangement uses TRBV6-1 and TRBJ2-7; tentative D call: TRBD2 (5 bases). This CDR3 has 13 amino acids. The V end was cut by 7 bases, the J end by 5 bases, with 15 bases between. CDR1 MNHNS and CDR2 SASEGT come from the germline V gene. As DNA, the CDR3 is TGTGCCAGCACCTTGACTACGTTCGACGAGCAGTACGTC. The encoded protein is CASTLTTFDEQYV.

This clonotype was found a few times. The V call is TRBV11-3, the J call TRBJ2-3, with TRBD2 as a possible D gene (6 bases). The CDR3 runs to 16 residues. V was clipped by 5 bases and J by 0 bases, with 15 bases between them. Germline V gives CDR1 SGHNT, CDR2 YENEEA. The CDR3 protein is CASSPSGGTSTDTQYF. The CDR3 coding sequence is TGTGCCAGCAGCCCCTCCGGTGGGACTAGCACAGATACGCAGTATTTT.

The chain recombines TRBV20-1 with TRBJ1-5; no reliable D call. V was trimmed by 2 bases and J by 5 bases, leaving 10 bases between them. Germline V CDR1 and CDR2: DFQATT, SNEGSKA (reference sequence). CDR3 length: 13 residues. This CDR3 is CSARWRVDQPQHF. The CDR3 DNA sequence: TGCAGTGCTAGATGGAGGGTTGATCAGCCCCAGCATTTT.

The sample holds a few counts of this clonotype. This chain links TRBV18 with TRBJ2-1; D might be TRBD2 (6 bases). Germline V CDR1 and CDR2: KGHSH, LQKENI. V was trimmed by 3 bases and J by 4 bases, leaving 13 bases between them. This CDR3 is 15 amino acids long. The CDR3 coding sequence is TGTGCCAGCTCACCGGGAGGCCCCTCATACAATGAGCAGTTCTTC. Its protein is CASSPGGPSYNEQFF.

The genes are TRBV13 and TRBJ1-1, with 7 bases matching TRBD1. V shed 5 bases and J 1 base; nucleotides not matched to a gene: 7. This CDR3 is 15 amino acids long. Germline V gives CDR1 PRHDT, CDR2 FYEKMQ (reference sequence). The CDR3 sequence is CASSKRQGSNTEAFF. The CDR3 DNA reads as TGTGCCAGCAGCAAAAGACAGGGATCGAACACTGAAGCTTTCTTT.

This chain connects TRBV7-6 to TRBJ2-1, with D tentatively TRBD1 (5 bases). This CDR3 contains 14 residues. The V gene lost 4 bases and the J gene lost 5 bases, with 12 bases spanning the gap. The germline V gene has CDR1 SGHVS and CDR2 FNYEAQ. The CDR3 loop is CASSSQGPDNEQFF. The CDR3 bases are TGTGCCAGCAGCTCTCAGGGTCCCGACAATGAGCAGTTCTTC.

This clonotype was counted ten times or more. The CDR3 is CASNKYQGLNTEAFF. CDR3 sequence (DNA): TGTGCCAGCAATAAATACCAGGGATTGAACACTGAAGCTTTCTTT. V and J are TRBV6-1 and TRBJ1-1, with a tentative D call TRBD1 (5 bases). The germline V and J ends were trimmed by 7 bases and 0 bases, with 15 bases remaining between them. The CDR3 covers 15 residues. CDR1 and CDR2 from the germline V gene are MNHNS and SASEGT.

This clonotype has a count of ten or more. V gene TRBV28 combines with J gene TRBJ2-1; D is perhaps TRBD2 (5 bases). Trimming removed 3 bases at V and 0 bases at J, with 9 bases between. The CDR3 consists of 15 residues. The germline V gene has CDR1 MDHEN and CDR2 SYDVKM. The CDR3 protein is CASSLGERSYNEQFF. The CDR3 bases are TGTGCCAGCAGTTTGGGAGAGCGCTCCTACAATGAGCAGTTCTTC.

This sequence joins TRBV4-1 and TRBJ2-7; TRBD2 might be the D (5 bases). Germline CDR1 MGHRA, CDR2 YSYEKL. V lost 4 bases and J lost 2, with 12 bases in between. This CDR3 comprises 14 residues. CDR3 protein: CASSRGQTTYEQYF. The CDR3 nucleotides are TGCGCCAGCAGCCGAGGTCAGACTACCTACGAGCAGTACTTC.

As concerns this clonotype: One junction end does not reproduce the germline sequence, and a read error may be involved. The J gene is TRBJ2-3, the V gene TRBV18; weak D call: TRBD1 (6 bases). The CDR3 length is 16 residues. CDR1 KGHSH and CDR2 LQKENI come from the germline V gene. The CDR3 here is CASSHRNRVSTDSQYF. The CDR3 DNA is TGTGCCAGCTCCCATCGGAACAGGGTTAGCACAGATTCGCAGTATTTT.

This chain joins TRBV4-1 and TRBJ1-2; 9 nucleotides agree with TRBD1. V lost 4 bases to trimming and J lost 8 bases; unmatched junction nucleotides: 8. CDR3 length equals 14 residues. In germline, CDR1 is MGHRA, CDR2 YSYEKL. Written as DNA, the CDR3 is TGCGCCAGCAGCCCGACCGGGACAGGGAAGGGCTACACCTTC. Residues: CASSPTGTGKGYTF.

The count of this clonotype is one. This chain uses TRBV7-9 with TRBJ2-5; 9 bases are a match to TRBD1. The junction had 7 bases not matched to a gene; V was cut back by 1 base and J by 1 base. The CDR3 covers 17 residues. Germline lookup yields CDR1 SEHNR and CDR2 FQNEAQ (reference sequence). CDR3 nucleotides: TGTGCCAGCAGCTTAGGAGGTGGGACAGGGCTCCAAGAGACCCAGTACTTC. Amino acids: CASSLGGGTGLQETQYF.

This rearrangement joins TRBV2 to TRBJ2-1; 7 bases are a match to TRBD1. The CDR3 runs to 16 residues. V lost 10 bases to trimming and J lost 7 bases; unmatched junction nucleotides: 19. Germline lookup yields CDR1 SNHLY and CDR2 FYNNEI. This chain's CDR3 is CANLDLQGPAGNEQFF. The CDR3 nucleotides are TGTGCCAACCTAGACTTACAGGGGCCCGCCGGGAATGAGCAGTTCTTC.

This chain uses TRBV2 with TRBJ1-1, with TRBD1 matching 8 bases. The V gene end was trimmed by 9 bases and the J gene end by 0 bases; junction bases not matched to a gene: 3. This CDR3 has 13 amino acids. Germline V gene data show CDR1 as SNHLY and CDR2 as FYNNEI. This CDR3 is CARQGVLNTEAFF. DNA for the CDR3: TGTGCCAGACAGGGGGTTTTGAACACTGAAGCTTTCTTT.

The chain is built from TRBV7-9 and TRBJ1-1; no clear D. V lost 7 bases and J lost 6, with 9 bases in between. This CDR3 has 11 amino acids. CDR1 is SEHNR, CDR2 FQNEAQ, per germline (reference sequence). The CDR3 DNA reads as TGTGCCAGCATCGGCGGGGCTGAAGCTTTCTTT. It encodes CASIGGAEAFF.

The genes are TRBV6-8 and TRBJ2-1; D gene uncertain. The CDR3 covers 24 residues. The V end was cut by 1 base, the J end by 4 bases, with 38 bases between. Per germline, CDR1 MNHGY and CDR2 SAAAGT. The CDR3 sequence: CASSYYLVPQTSRQENRGYNEQFF. The CDR3 nucleotides read TGTGCCAGCAGTTACTACCTAGTGCCCCAGACTTCCAGGCAGGAAAATAGAGGATACAATGAGCAGTTCTTC.

The V gene is TRBV6-1, the J gene TRBJ1-5; D is unclear. Trimming pared 3 bases from V and 3 bases from J, leaving 12 bases between. Germline lookup yields CDR1 MNHNS and CDR2 SASEGT. The CDR3 is made up of 15 amino acids. This CDR3 reads CASSEDYLVNQPQHF. The CDR3 DNA reads TGTGCCAGCAGTGAGGACTATCTTGTCAATCAGCCCCAGCATTTT.